The following is a T cell receptor beta chain sequence with its context. The antigen is not known. The data belong to a study of T-cell memory formation after mild COVID-19. Study-level results: Contracting clones, day 15 to 85, had balanced CD4/CD8, and later expanders favored CD4+.

TCRalpha and TCRbeta libraries used 5'RACE with constant-segment primers and UMIs. MiXCR, run by TCRdb on the 5' RACE reads, gives a single entry per CDR3 protein. The sample shows 300,000 to 400,000 distinct CDR3 sequences, around 15% of them seen only once. The sample was PBMCs or a T cell subset sorted from them (not recorded which). This receptor was obtained from a man younger than 30 who had mild COVID-19 (a few samples of this study predate the infection). Cell type and time point are not known.

The CDR3 nucleotides are TGCGCCAGCAGCGCCGGGACACCGAACACTGAAGCTTTCTTT. Its translation is CASSAGTPNTEAFF. The gene calls are TRBV5-1 and TRBJ1-1; D may be TRBD1 (6 bases). Trimming removed 4 bases from V and 1 base from J, with 11 bases in between. Looked up from germline, CDR1 is SGHRS and CDR2 is YFSETQ. This CDR3 contains 14 residues.